This T cell receptor beta chain derives from a study of CD8 T cells in Susac syndrome (dated by TCRdb to between 2018 and 2021). In the study overall: Of the Susac syndrome patients who were sequenced, 5 or 6 had clinically active disease and eight were in clinical remission. At blood withdrawal, Susac syndrome patients were either therapy-naive, taking corticosteroids (in some cases with IVIg as well), or taking IVIg alone. Whether CD8+ T cell activation and differentiation in Susac syndrome was antigen driven was tested using repertoire sequencing. On the study overall, not on this receptor specifically: The study acknowledged that relatively few individuals were included in the TCR sequencing and HLA analysis. In the CD4+ T cell repertoire of Susac syndrome patients, clonal expansion was not detected.

RNA was extracted using the RNeasy kit, and roughly 0.5 to 1 ug of the RNA was reverse transcribed with random hexamers. The immunoSEQ multiplex PCR assay, covering 54 Vbeta and 13 Jbeta segments, was used to amplify TCR beta CDR3 regions. Bias from PCR amplification was corrected by using a synthetic template baseline for primer optimization and for computational correction. The original pipeline was this. Reads were annotated to V, D and J genes per IMGT and analyzed with immunoSEQ Analyzer, keeping only productive sequences. To calculate clonality, Shannon entropy was normalized by log2 of the number of productive unique sequences and then subtracted from one. For each patient and control, public and private clones were evaluated within the 100 most prevalent clones. Susac-specific clones were defined as absent from healthy and MS cohorts, around 970 published viral clones and other ImmuneACCESS disease sequences. TCRdb handled the public reads itself, with Q25 trimming in fastp and clone calling in MiXCR, and kept productive beta chains. Under each unique CDR3 protein, matching rows form one entry showing the most common genes and DNA. The V and J calls follow TCRdb's processing rather than the paper's. The sample includes 180,000 or so distinct CDR3 sequences, with 90% to 95% observed a single time. The ten largest clones add up to 0.099% of the sample.

As concerns this clonotype: Its antigen remains undetermined. Per-base quality was not reported, and no clone a single base away is much larger than it.

The germline V gene specifies SGHTA as CDR1 and FQGNSA as CDR2. From cysteine to phenylalanine, the CDR3 is 15 amino acids long. The kept DNA is CDR3 alone, 45 bases in frame from the first base. V is pared back by 1 base and J by 2 bases, with 11 bases lying between the germline termini. Peripheral blood CD8+ and CD4+ T cells from healthy donors, Susac syndrome patients and multiple sclerosis patients were profiled using high-throughput TCR beta sequencing. Susac syndrome patients met recently defined diagnostic criteria for definite or probable disease. CD8+ TEMRA cells were enriched by FACS, while bulk CD8+ and CD4+ T cells were purified by magnetic negative isolation. Blood was collected in EDTA tubes and processed within 24 hours, with PBMCs isolated through density gradient centrifugation. PBMCs intended for TCR sequencing were cryopreserved in liquid nitrogen and thawed later in a water bath at 37 degrees C. A purity of at least 90% was achieved for sorted or isolated CD4+, CD8+ and CD8+ TEMRA cells.

The source is a human donor with Susac syndrome. The chain is encoded by TRBV7-2 joined to TRBJ2-5, with no reliable assignment of the D segment. Source material: CD4+ T cells from PBMCs. The DNA is as follows: TGTGCCAGCAGCTTAGACTGGCAGGTTCAAGAGACCCAGTACTTC. This sequence encodes CASSLDWQVQETQYF.